This passage covers 24 T cell receptor beta chains from one sample sequenced in a study of identical twins. One entry per CDR3 protein results from TCRdb running MiXCR on the 5' RACE reads. The top ten clones hold approximately 0.5% of a sample with about 530,000 distinct CDR3 sequences, 20% to 25% of them seen once. The data also belong to a second study, concerning yellow fever vaccine responses in identical twins.

What was sequenced was CD4+ T cells sorted from blood. The receptors were gathered from a woman younger than 30 in good health.

The chain uses TRBV12-3 or TRBV12-4 and TRBJ1-5, with no clear D. There are 15 residues in the CDR3. Deletions cut 5 bases from V and 2 bases from J, with 13 bases between. For the CDR3, the DNA is TGTGCCAGCAGTCAGGACCCGGGAGGCAATCAGCCCCAGCATTTT. Its translation: CASSQDPGGNQPQHF.

The chain joins TRBV25-1 to TRBJ2-2; D unclear. The CDR3 is 14 residues long. Trimming left V 0 bases short and J 8 bases short, with 10 bases between. Germline V gene sequence: CDR1 MGHDK, CDR2 SYGVNS. In nucleotides, the CDR3 is TGTGCCAGCAGTGAATACGGCCGGGCAGGGGAGCTGTTTTTT. Residues: CASSEYGRAGELFF. Filled out from reference TRBV25-1 and TRBJ2-2, the complete variable domain reads EADIYQTPRYLVIGTGKKITLECSQTMGHDKMYWYQQDPGMELHLIHYSYGVNSTEKGDLSSESTVSRIRTEHFPLTLESARPSHTSQYLCASSEYGRAGELFFGEGSRLTVL.

J is TRBJ1-1 and V is TRBV2; TRBD1 matches 8 bases. This CDR3 is 14 amino acids long. The germline gives CDR1 SNHLY, CDR2 FYNNEI. Losses at the gene ends were 4 bases for V and 5 bases for J; bases not matched to a gene: 6. In DNA form, the CDR3 reads TGTGCCAGCAGTGGGACAGGGCGAAGGACTGAAGCTTTCTTT. Amino acid sequence: CASSGTGRRTEAFF.

This clonotype was observed once. The V call is TRBV29-1, the J call TRBJ2-5; D ambiguous. This CDR3 is 12 amino acids long. V was cut by 4 bases and J by 5 bases, with 11 bases left in between. In germline, CDR1 is SQVTM, CDR2 ANQGSEA. The CDR3 here is CSVGVGSETQYF. The CDR3 DNA reads as TGCAGCGTTGGGGTGGGGTCGGAGACCCAGTACTTC.

V gene TRBV6-1 combines with J gene TRBJ2-1; D perhaps matches TRBD2 (5 bases). Trimming left V 2 bases short and J 4 bases short, with 12 bases between. CDR3 length: 15 amino acids. CDR1 and CDR2 from the germline V gene are MNHNS and SASEGT. As DNA, the CDR3 is TGTGCCAGCAGTGAACAAGGATCGGGGTACAATGAGCAGTTCTTC. This sequence encodes CASSEQGSGYNEQFF.

The chain is built from TRBV11-1 and TRBJ2-5; the match to TRBD2 covers 11 bases. The length of the CDR3 is 16 residues. Germline V gene data show CDR1 as SGHAT and CDR2 as FQDESV (reference sequence). The trim removed 5 bases at V and 1 base at J, leaving 6 bases unmatched. As DNA, the CDR3 is TGTGCCAGCAGCCCCCTAGCGGGGGGCTCCCAAGAGACCCAGTACTTC. It yields the protein CASSPLAGGSQETQYF.

The chain's CDR3 is CASSPGQGLREQYV. The DNA for the CDR3 is TGTGCCAGCAGTCCGGGACAGGGTCTCCGCGAGCAGTACGTC. This rearrangement joins TRBV27 to TRBJ2-7; TRBD1 agrees at 9 bases. The germline CDR1 and CDR2 sequences are MNHEY and SMNVEV (reference sequence). The V and J ends lost 5 bases and 6 bases, in that order; junction bases with no gene match: 8. This CDR3 has 14 residues.

In its sample, this clonotype was seen a few times. A read error may account for a junction end that differs from germline. The V gene is TRBV12-3 or TRBV12-4, the J gene TRBJ2-5; D possibly corresponds to TRBD2 (6 bases). The CDR3 has 13 amino acids. Written as DNA, the CDR3 is TGTGCCAGCAGTATAGCGGCAGAAGAGACCCAGTACTTC. It specifies CASSIAAEETQYF.

The V gene is TRBV11-2, the J gene TRBJ2-1; D is ambiguous. V was cut by 5 bases and J by 4 bases, with 12 bases left in between. Germline assignment: CDR1 SGHAT and CDR2 FQNNGV. The CDR3 is made up of 14 amino acids. The CDR3 loop is CASSTLRDYNEQFF. CDR3 DNA: TGTGCCAGCAGCACCCTTAGGGATTACAATGAGCAGTTCTTC. The variable domain in full, completed from reference TRBV11-2 and TRBJ2-1, reads EAGVAQSPRYKIIEKRQSVAFWCNPISGHATLYWYQQILGQGPKLLIQFQNNGVVDDSQLPKDRFSAERLKGVDSTLKIQPAKLEDSAVYLCASSTLRDYNEQFFGPGTRLTVL.

This chain connects TRBV28 to TRBJ2-3; D uncertain. V was shortened by 6 bases and J by 5 bases, with 9 bases between the two germline ends. Germline CDR1 reads MDHEN; CDR2 reads SYDVKM. The CDR3 runs to 12 residues. The CDR3 region is CASSPQLDTQYF. The CDR3 DNA sequence: TGTGCCAGCAGCCCCCAGCTAGATACGCAGTATTTT.

This clonotype was counted between two and nine times. This chain links TRBV29-1 with TRBJ2-7, with a weak D call TRBD1 (6 bases). CDR3 length: 12 amino acids. Trimming took off 4 bases at V and 7 bases at J, with 14 bases between the two ends. Germline CDR1 SQVTM, CDR2 ANQGSEA. This chain's CDR3 is CSVGDRLYEQYF. As DNA, the CDR3 is TGCAGCGTTGGAGACAGGCTCTATGAGCAGTACTTC.

V is TRBV12-3 or TRBV12-4 and J is TRBJ2-4, with a weak D call TRBD1 (5 bases). V lost 2 bases, J lost 8 bases, and 13 bases lay in between. This CDR3 region has 14 residues. In DNA form, the CDR3 reads TGTGCCAGCAGTTTATATAGGGGTGGGGACATTCAGTACTTC. Protein: CASSLYRGGDIQYF.

This clonotype was seen a single time. This chain links TRBV27 with TRBJ2-3; no definite D call. Trimming removed 5 bases from V and 2 bases from J, with 11 bases in between. The germline V gene encodes CDR1 MNHEY and CDR2 SMNVEV (reference sequence). CDR3 length: 14 residues. The CDR3 DNA follows: TGTGCCAGCAGTCACACCGCCCACACAGATACGCAGTATTTT. Amino acids: CASSHTAHTDTQYF.

The table lists this clonotype with a few counts. The gene calls are TRBV15 and TRBJ2-1; D call uncertain. CDR1 is LNHNV, CDR2 YYDKDF, per germline (reference sequence). CDR3 length: 13 residues. V lost 4 bases, J lost 5 bases, and 9 bases lay in between. Written as DNA, the CDR3 is TGTGCCACCAGCAAGAGTCAGGACAATGAGCAGTTCTTC. Its translation: CATSKSQDNEQFF.

This clonotype was counted only a few times. The J gene is TRBJ2-1, the V gene TRBV10-3, with 8 bases aligning to TRBD1. The CDR3 spans 12 residues. The germline V gene has CDR1 ENHRY and CDR2 SYGVKD. Trimming took 10 bases from V and 10 from J; bases not matched to a gene: 9. The CDR3 nucleotides are TGTGCCACTCAGACAGGGGTCTGGGAGCAGTTCTTC. This translates into CATQTGVWEQFF.

This clonotype was counted only a few times. This chain connects TRBV10-1 to TRBJ2-2; possibly TRBD1 or TRBD2 for D (5 bases each). Germline-derived CDR1 and CDR2 are WNHNN and SYGVQD (reference sequence). The V end lost 6 bases, the J end lost 8 bases, and 13 bases lay between the germline ends. The CDR3 consists of 13 residues. The CDR3 reads CASRGVAPGELFF. For the CDR3, the DNA is TGCGCCAGCAGGGGGGTAGCGCCGGGGGAGCTGTTTTTT.

This clonotype was observed a handful of times. The chain combines TRBV12-3 or TRBV12-4 with TRBJ2-3; TRBD2 aligns across 9 bases. This CDR3 comprises 19 residues. The V gene end was trimmed by 5 bases and the J gene end by 1 base; junction bases not matched to a gene: 16. The CDR3 bases are TGTGCCAGCAGTCCCTGGGTCCTAGGACTAGCGTCACGCACAGATACGCAGTATTTT. Its protein product is CASSPWVLGLASRTDTQYF.

The CDR3 coding sequence is TGTGCCACCAGTGATTTGGGGGGTAGCTCCTACAATGAGCAGTTCTTC. It is translated as CATSDLGGSSYNEQFF. The chain has TRBV24-1 and TRBJ2-1; D may correspond to TRBD1 or TRBD2 (5 bases each). Germline values: CDR1 KGHDR, CDR2 SFDVKD. Trimming left V 0 bases short and J 0 bases short, with 8 bases between. The CDR3 has 16 residues.

This clonotype was detected only a few times. The rearrangement links TRBV9 to TRBJ1-1; D not resolved. Germline V gene lookup returns CDR1 SGDLS and CDR2 YYNGEE. The CDR3 length is 13 residues. Trimming removed 0 bases at V and 6 bases at J, with 9 bases between. CDR3 sequence: CASSVGGASEAFF. The CDR3, as DNA: TGTGCCAGCAGCGTAGGGGGAGCGTCTGAAGCTTTCTTT. The entire variable domain, with the rest obtained from reference TRBV9 and TRBJ1-1, is as follows: DSGVTQTPKHLITATGQRVTLRCSPRSGDLSVYWYQQSLDQGLQFLIQYYNGEERAKGNILERFSAQQFPDLHSELNLSSLELGDSALYFCASSVGGASEAFFGQGTRLTVV.

V is TRBV28 and J is TRBJ2-7; TRBD2 matches 8 bases. Germline V gene lookup returns CDR1 MDHEN and CDR2 SYDVKM. V lost 1 base and J lost 4; bases outside the gene matches: 9. The CDR3 spans 16 residues. In DNA form, the CDR3 reads TGTGCCAGCAGTTTATCACCTAGCGGGTTTGTTTACGAGCAGTACTTC. Residues: CASSLSPSGFVYEQYF.

The chain joins TRBV11-2 to TRBJ2-1; D gene ambiguous. Germline loops: CDR1 SGHAT, CDR2 FQNNGV. The CDR3 extends over 17 amino acids. The V end lost 5 bases, the J end lost 0 bases, and 17 bases lay between the germline ends. Here the CDR3 reads CASSHPVSTGSYNEQFF. The DNA for the CDR3 is TGTGCCAGCAGCCACCCCGTGTCTACCGGCTCCTACAATGAGCAGTTCTTC.

This sequence joins TRBV9 and TRBJ2-3, with a weak D call TRBD2 (5 bases). V gave up 2 bases and J gave up 8 bases, with 9 bases separating them. CDR3 length: 12 amino acids. Germline CDR1 is SGDLS and CDR2 is YYNGEE. The CDR3 is CASSVEAVTQYF. The CDR3 bases are TGTGCCAGCAGCGTCGAAGCGGTTACGCAGTATTTT.

The chain combines TRBV20-1 with TRBJ2-5; 8 nucleotides match TRBD2. The CDR3 consists of 13 residues. From germline, CDR1 is DFQATT and CDR2 SNEGSKA (reference sequence). V lost 5 bases to trimming and J lost 1 base; unmatched junction nucleotides: 3. The chain's CDR3 is CSAFSGAQETQYF. In DNA form, the CDR3 reads TGCAGTGCTTTTAGCGGGGCCCAAGAGACCCAGTACTTC.

The chain combines TRBV12-3 or TRBV12-4 with TRBJ2-5; no firm D call. The CDR3 is 15 residues long. Trimming shortened V by 3 bases and J by 4 bases, and 15 bases separated the two germline ends. CDR3 protein: CASSFGSSGGETQYF. The DNA of the CDR3 is TGTGCCAGCAGTTTCGGCTCTTCGGGCGGAGAGACCCAGTACTTC.